This T cell receptor (beta chain) was identified during a study of OX40 agonist ivuxolimab in advanced cancers. Study results and limitations: Among expanded peripheral T cells, antigen specificity went undetermined.

Autoimmune disease history or systemic immunosuppression excluded patients. The CDR3 runs 14 residues. Germline lookup yields CDR1 SGHRS and CDR2 YFSETQ. Trimming left V 7 bases short and J 3 bases short, with 16 bases between. This table comes from immunoSEQ multiplex PCR, and its TCRdb copy is limited to in-frame clones, with some not included. Among fewer than 85,000 clones listed, 90% were seen once. Concerning this clone itself: Its specificity is unknown.

The sequence was obtained from an adult with an advanced solid tumor such as melanoma, head and neck, liver or kidney cancer. The material was CD4+ or CD8+ T cells sorted from blood, obtained in a trial of the OX40 agonist ivuxolimab. The chain carries TRBV5-1 and TRBJ2-5, with D tentatively TRBD1 or TRBD2 (5 bases each). Here the CDR3 DNA reads TGCGCCAGCTGCGACCGGGACGGAGAAGAGACCCAGTACTTC. Protein product: CASCDRDGEETQYF.